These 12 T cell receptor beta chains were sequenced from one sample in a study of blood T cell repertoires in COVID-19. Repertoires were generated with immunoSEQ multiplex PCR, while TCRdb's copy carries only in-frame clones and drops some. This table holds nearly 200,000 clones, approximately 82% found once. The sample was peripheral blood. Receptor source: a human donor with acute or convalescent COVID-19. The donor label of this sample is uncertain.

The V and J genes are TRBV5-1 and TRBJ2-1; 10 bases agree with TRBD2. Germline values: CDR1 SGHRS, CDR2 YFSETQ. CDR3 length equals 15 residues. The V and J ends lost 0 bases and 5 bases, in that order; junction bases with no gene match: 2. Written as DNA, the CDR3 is TGCGCCAGCAGCTTGGGACTAGCGGGCCACAATGAGCAGTTCTTC. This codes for CASSLGLAGHNEQFF.

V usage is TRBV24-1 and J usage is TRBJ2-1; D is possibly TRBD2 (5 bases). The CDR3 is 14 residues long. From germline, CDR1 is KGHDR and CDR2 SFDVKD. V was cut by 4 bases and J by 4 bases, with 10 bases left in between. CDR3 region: CATSETGGYNEQFF. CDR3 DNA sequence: TGTGCCACCAGTGAAACCGGAGGTTACAATGAGCAGTTCTTC.

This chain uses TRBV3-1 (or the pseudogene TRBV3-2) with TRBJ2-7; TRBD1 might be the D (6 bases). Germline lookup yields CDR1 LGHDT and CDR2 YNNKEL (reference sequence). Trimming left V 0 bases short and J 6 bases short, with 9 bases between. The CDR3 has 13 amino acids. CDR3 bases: TGTGCCAGCAGCCAAGAAGGGGGTACCGAGCAGTACTTC. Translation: CASSQEGGTEQYF.

CDR3 sequence: CASSLDTSYNSPLHF. The CDR3 nucleotides read TGTGCCAGCAGCTTAGACACCTCCTATAATTCACCCCTCCACTTT. This sequence joins TRBV7-3 and TRBJ1-6; D unresolved. Germline V gives CDR1 SGHTA, CDR2 FQGTGA. Trimming took 2 bases from V and 0 from J, leaving 5 bases between them. The CDR3 sequence is 15 residues long. Complete variable domain (other parts from reference TRBV7-3 and TRBJ1-6): GAGVSQTPSNKVTEKGKYVELRCDPISGHTALYWYRQSLGQGPEFLIYFQGTGAADDSGLPNDRFFAVRPEGSVSTLKIQRTERGDSAVYLCASSLDTSYNSPLHFGNGTRLTVT.

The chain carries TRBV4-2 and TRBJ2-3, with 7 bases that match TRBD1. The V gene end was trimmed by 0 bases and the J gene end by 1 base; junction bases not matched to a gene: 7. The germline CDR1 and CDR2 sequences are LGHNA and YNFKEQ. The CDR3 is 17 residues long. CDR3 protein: CASSQDEGARGTDTQYF. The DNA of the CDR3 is TGTGCCAGCAGCCAAGATGAGGGGGCAAGGGGCACAGATACGCAGTATTTT.

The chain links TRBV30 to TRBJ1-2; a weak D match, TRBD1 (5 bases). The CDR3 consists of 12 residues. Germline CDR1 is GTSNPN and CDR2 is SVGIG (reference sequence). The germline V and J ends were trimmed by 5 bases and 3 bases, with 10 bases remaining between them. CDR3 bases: TGTGCCTGGGGGGCCCCCTACTATGGCTACACCTTC. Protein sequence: CAWGAPYYGYTF.

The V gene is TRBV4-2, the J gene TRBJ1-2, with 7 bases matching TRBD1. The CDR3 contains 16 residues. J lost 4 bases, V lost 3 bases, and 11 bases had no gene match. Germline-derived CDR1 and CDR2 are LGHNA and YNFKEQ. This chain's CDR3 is CASSHVDRDVFYGYTF. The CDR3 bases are TGTGCCAGCAGCCATGTCGACAGGGATGTTTTCTATGGCTACACCTTC.

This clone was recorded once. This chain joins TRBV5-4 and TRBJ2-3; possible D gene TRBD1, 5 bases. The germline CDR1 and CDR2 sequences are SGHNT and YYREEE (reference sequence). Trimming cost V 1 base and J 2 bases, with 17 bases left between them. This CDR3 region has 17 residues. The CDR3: CASSLKGTGAPTDTQYF. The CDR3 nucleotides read TGTGCCAGCAGCTTGAAGGGAACTGGGGCGCCCACAGATACGCAGTATTTT.

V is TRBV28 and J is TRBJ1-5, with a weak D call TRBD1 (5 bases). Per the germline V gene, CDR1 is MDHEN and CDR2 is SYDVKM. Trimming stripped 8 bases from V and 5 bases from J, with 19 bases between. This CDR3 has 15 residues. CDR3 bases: TGTGCCAGCGGGGCAGGTGTAGTTGGTGATCAGCCCCAGCATTTT. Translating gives CASGAGVVGDQPQHF.

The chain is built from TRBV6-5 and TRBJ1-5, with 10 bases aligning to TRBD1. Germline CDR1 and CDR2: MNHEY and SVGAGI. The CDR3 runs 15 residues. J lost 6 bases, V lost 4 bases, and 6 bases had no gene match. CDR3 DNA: TGTGCCAGCAGTTCTCGGGACAGGGGTGGTCAGCCCCAGCATTTT. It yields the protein CASSSRDRGGQPQHF.

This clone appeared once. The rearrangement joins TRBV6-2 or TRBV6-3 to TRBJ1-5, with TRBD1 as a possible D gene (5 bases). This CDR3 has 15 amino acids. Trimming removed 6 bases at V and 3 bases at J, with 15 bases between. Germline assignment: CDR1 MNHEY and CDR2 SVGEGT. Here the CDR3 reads CASSFQGRANQPQHF. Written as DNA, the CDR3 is TGTGCCAGCAGCTTTCAGGGAAGGGCCAATCAGCCCCAGCATTTT.

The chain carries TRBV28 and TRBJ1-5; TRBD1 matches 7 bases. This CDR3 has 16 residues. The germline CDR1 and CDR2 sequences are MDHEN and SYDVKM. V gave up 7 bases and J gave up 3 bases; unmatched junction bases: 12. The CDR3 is CASILSGTAFNQPQHF. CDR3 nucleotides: TGTGCCAGCATCCTATCCGGGACAGCCTTCAATCAGCCCCAGCATTTT.